This T cell receptor (beta chain) is from a study of cytomegalovirus exposure and HLA in healthy donors. The PCR used 60 Vbeta and 13 Jbeta primers. Sequenced by immunoSEQ multiplex PCR; TCRdb stores in-frame clones only, minus some. The sample contains 170,000 or so clones, about 80% of which appear only once. Germline CDR1 MNHEY, CDR2 SVGAGI. This CDR3 region has 13 residues. V lost 5 bases to trimming and J lost 6 bases, with 10 bases between them. The sequence was collected from a boy younger than 18 in good health and CMV-seronegative. The gene calls are TRBV6-5 and TRBJ2-2, with TRBD1 as a possible D gene (5 bases). Sequenced sample: PBMCs. Here the CDR3 reads CASSLQGPGELFF. CDR3 nucleotides: TGTGCCAGCAGTCTCCAGGGTCCCGGGGAGCTGTTTTTT.